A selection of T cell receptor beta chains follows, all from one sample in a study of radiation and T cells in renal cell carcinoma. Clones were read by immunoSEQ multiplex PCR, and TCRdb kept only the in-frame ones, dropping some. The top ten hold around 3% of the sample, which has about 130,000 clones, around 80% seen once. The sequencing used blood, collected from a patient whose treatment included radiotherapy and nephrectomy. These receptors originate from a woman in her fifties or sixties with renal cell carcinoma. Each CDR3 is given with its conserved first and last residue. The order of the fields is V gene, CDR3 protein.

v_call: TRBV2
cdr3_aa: CASRGQGIQGNQPQHF

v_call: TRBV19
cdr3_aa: CASSSRGLGEKLFF

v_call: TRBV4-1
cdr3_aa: CASSGGGRPNTGELFF

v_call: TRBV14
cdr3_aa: CASSQGVLTEAFF

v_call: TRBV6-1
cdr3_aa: CASSDQINRGLANYGYTF

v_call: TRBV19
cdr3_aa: CASSIMEGSGGYTF

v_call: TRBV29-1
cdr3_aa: CSVEAGRQGDNEQFF

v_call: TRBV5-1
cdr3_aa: CASSLWGGTYEQYF

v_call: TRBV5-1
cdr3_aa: CASSLSGQLNEQFF

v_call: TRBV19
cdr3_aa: CASSSGLAGTDTQYF

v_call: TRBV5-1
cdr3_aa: CASSLASGGKHEQYF

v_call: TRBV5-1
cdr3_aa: CASSLGLHAYEQYF

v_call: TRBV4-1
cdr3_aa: CASSQGPVDTEAFF

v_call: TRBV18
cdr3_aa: CASHTGLAGVGGHEQYF

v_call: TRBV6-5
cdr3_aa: CASSYGGMTNEKLFF

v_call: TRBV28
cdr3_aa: CASSFYTGEVYEKLFF

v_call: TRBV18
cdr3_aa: CASSPATGRETQYF

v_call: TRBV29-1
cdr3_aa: CSVEGEGEKLFF

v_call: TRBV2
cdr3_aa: CASRGTSGTATQYF

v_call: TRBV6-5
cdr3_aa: CASSYAQDGNYEQYF

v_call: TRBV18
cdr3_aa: CASSPSMGNGNTIYF

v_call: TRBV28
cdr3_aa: CASSQSYEQYF

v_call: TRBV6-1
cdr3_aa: CASSAPDRNIYNEQFF

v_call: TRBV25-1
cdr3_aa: CASSDRRAGEQYF

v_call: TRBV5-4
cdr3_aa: CASSFQGSYNSPLHF

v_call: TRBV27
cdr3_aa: CASRQGRETEAFF

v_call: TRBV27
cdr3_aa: CASSPLGLIRDYGYTF

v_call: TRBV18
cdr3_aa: CASSRVAESYEQYF

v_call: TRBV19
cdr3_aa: CASRSGGIYGYTF

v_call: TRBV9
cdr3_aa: CASSATSGGAGTGELFF

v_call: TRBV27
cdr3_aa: CATTSRWGPLTYEQYF

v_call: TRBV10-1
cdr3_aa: CASSTGLQGENPTNEKLFF

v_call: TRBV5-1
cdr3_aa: CASSSTLAKNIQYF

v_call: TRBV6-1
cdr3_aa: CASSVAGINEKLFF

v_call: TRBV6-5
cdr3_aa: CASSSSRGRGYTF

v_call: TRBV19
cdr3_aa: CASSTRHRGGDQPQHF

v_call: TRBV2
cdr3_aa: CASSFGQETQYF

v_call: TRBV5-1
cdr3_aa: CASSLAPTENYGYTF

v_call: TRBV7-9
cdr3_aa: CASSLARSYEQYF

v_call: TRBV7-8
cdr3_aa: CASSPDRGSYGYTF

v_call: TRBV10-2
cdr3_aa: CASSDTGANYGYTF

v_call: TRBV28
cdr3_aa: CASSFLFGLTSDQPQHF

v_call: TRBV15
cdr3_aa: CATSRGQGARVAFF

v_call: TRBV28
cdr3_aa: CASIHGASNQPQHF

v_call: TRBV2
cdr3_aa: CASKEGPSEQYF

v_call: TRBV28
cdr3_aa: CASSAGGYGYTF